This T cell receptor (beta chain) was captured in a study of cytomegalovirus exposure and HLA in healthy donors. Broader study findings: CMV antigen specificity was confirmed in vitro for a few CMV-associated chains.

The junction had 7 bases not matched to a gene; V was cut back by 10 bases and J by 0 bases. Germline CDR1 MGHDK, CDR2 SYGVNS. The CDR3 runs to 14 residues. The table came from immunoSEQ multiplex PCR; TCRdb's copy has only in-frame clones and leaves some out. The sample includes around 240,000 clones, 90% of them seen just once. In regard to this clone: The target antigen is unknown.

The genes are TRBV25-1 and TRBJ2-3, with 7 bases aligning to TRBD1. Input material: PBMCs. The clonotype was recovered from a woman between 18 and 29 years old in good health and CMV-seronegative. CDR3 nucleotides: TGTGCCACCACGGGACAGACCAGCACAGATACGCAGTATTTT. Encoded protein: CATTGQTSTDTQYF.